This T cell receptor beta chain was sequenced in a study of Ad26.COV2.S vaccination and SARS-CoV-2 variants. Whole-study context: Vaccine-arm donor from the placebo-controlled COV1001 Ad26.COV2.S trial. Ad26.COV2.S was injected intramuscularly once or twice, 56 days apart. The study's findings and limits: Breadth and depth estimates from TCRs may understate total T cell responses.

For this clone: Its specificity is not known.

Only in-frame clones appear in the TCRdb table, and some are missing; sequencing was by immunoSEQ multiplex PCR. The sample lists 510,000 or so clones; roughly 89% were seen once. The CDR3 loop spans 14 amino acids. V was clipped by 5 bases and J by 0 bases, with 10 bases between them. The germline V gene encodes CDR1 MNHEY and CDR2 SVGEGT. Treatment meaning: about 20 received Ad26.COV2.S at low or high dose, single or two shots; about five received placebo; per-sample allocation not given. Day 63 after the first injection of vaccine or placebo was the sampling time. An 18-55-year-old adult in Boston served as donor.

The sequence was collected from a person aged 18-60 years who received the Ad26.COV2.S COVID-19 vaccine or a placebo. The J gene is TRBJ1-1, the V gene TRBV6-2 or TRBV6-3; D may be TRBD1 (6 bases). The sequenced sample was peripheral blood, obtained in a trial of Ad26.COV2.S vaccine versus placebo. Here the CDR3 reads CASSQDRLNTEAFF. DNA of the CDR3: TGTGCCAGCAGTCAAGACAGGTTGAACACTGAAGCTTTCTTT.